The entry that follows covers one T cell receptor beta chain sequence. With 7 bases removed from V and 3 bases from J, the gap between germline ends came to 12 bases. This CDR3 spans 14 amino acids. Germline assignment: CDR1 SNHLY and CDR2 FYNNEI. These data are taken from a study of T cell repertoires in ileal Crohn's disease. Sequencing used immunoSEQ multiplex PCR; TCRdb keeps in-frame clones, though not all of them. The repertoire includes 16,000 or so clones, 85% to 90% of them detected once, and 4.5% to 6% sits in the top ten. The TCR originated in an adult with Crohn's disease. The rearrangement links TRBV2 to TRBJ2-2, with a possible D match to TRBD2 (6 bases). Sequenced input: ileal tissue. The CDR3 DNA reads as TGTGCCAGCATATCGGGGGAGTACACCGGGGAGCTGTTTTTT. Protein sequence: CASISGEYTGELFF.